This T cell receptor (beta chain) was found in a study of T-cell reconstitution after alpha-beta-depleted transplantation in children. Overall study findings and caveats: For some patients, TCRbeta diversity was high at day 60 because of recipient T cells and thymic progenitors that survived. Newly produced T cells mostly accounted for T-cell counts and diversity one year post-transplant. Several hundred expanded graft clones reportedly gave rise to the alpha-beta T cells present about two months after transplant.

A note on this clonotype: The antigen is unknown.

The V gene's germline CDR1 is SQVTM and CDR2 ANQGSEA. V was pared by 6 bases and J by 4 bases, with 24 bases between. This CDR3 region has 17 residues. The library targeted TCRbeta and was prepared with unique molecular identifiers. TCRdb ran MiXCR on the PCR reads and lists one entry per CDR3 protein. The data show approximately 220,000 distinct CDR3 sequences, approximately 15% seen once. This chain uses TRBV29-1 with TRBJ2-2; perhaps TRBD2 as D (5 bases). The receptor's source is a male patient aged 2 to 10 who had a stem cell transplant for acute lymphoblastic leukemia, so the T cells may come from the graft donor. The sequencing used PBMCs, mostly from graft donor cells, collected 360 days after TCRalphabeta/CD19-depleted stem cell transplant. CDR3 DNA: TGCAGCGTAGTCACCCGGGGAAGGGCCTCTGGCACCGGGGAGCTGTTTTTT. Its translation is CSVVTRGRASGTGELFF.